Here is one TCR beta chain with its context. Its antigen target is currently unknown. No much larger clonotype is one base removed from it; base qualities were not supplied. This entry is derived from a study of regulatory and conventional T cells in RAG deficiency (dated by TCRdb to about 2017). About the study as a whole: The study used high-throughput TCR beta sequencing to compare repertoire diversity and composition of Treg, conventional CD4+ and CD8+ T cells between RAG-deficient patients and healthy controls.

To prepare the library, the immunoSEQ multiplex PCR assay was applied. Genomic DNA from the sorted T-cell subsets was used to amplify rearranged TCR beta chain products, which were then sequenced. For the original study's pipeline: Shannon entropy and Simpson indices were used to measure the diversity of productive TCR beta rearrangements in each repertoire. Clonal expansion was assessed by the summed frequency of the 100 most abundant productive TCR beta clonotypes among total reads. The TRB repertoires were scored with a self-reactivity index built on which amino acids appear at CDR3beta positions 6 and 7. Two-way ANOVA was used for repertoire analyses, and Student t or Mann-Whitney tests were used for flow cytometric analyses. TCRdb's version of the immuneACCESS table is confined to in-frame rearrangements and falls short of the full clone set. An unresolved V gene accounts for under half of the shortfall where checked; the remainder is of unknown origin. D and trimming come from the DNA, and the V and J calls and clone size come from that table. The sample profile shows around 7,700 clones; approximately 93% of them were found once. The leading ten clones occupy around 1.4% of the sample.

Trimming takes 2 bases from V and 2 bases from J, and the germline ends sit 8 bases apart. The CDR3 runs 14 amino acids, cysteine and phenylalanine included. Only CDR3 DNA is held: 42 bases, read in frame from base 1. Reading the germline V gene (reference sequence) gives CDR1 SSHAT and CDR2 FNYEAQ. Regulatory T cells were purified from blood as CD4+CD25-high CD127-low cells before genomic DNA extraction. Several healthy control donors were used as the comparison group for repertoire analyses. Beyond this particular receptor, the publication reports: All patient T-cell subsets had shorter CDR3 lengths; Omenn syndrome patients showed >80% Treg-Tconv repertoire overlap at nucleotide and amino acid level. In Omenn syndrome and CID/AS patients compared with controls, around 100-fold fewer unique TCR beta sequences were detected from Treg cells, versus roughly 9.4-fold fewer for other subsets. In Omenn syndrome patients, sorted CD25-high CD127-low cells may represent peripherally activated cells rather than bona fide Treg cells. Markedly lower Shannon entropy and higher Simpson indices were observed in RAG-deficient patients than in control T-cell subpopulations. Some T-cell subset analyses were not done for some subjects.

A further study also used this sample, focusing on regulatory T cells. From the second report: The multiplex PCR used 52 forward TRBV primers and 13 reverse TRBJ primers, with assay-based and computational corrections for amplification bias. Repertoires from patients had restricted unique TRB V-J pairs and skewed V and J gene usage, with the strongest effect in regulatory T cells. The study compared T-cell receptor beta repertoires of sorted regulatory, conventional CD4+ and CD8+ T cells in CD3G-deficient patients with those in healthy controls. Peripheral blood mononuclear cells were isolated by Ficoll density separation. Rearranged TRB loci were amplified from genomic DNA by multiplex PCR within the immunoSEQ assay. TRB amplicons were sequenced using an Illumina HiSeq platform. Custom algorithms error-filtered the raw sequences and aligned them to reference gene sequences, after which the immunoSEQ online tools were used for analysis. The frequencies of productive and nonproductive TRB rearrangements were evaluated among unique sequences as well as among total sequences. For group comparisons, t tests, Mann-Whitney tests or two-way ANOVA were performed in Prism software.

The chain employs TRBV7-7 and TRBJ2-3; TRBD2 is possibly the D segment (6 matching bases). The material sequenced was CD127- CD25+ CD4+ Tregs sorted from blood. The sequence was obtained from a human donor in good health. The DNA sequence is TGTGCCAGCAGCTTACGCGGGGTCACAGATACGCAGTATTTT. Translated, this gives CASSLRGVTDTQYF.